Sequencing of this T cell receptor beta chain was carried out in a study of T-cell memory formation after mild COVID-19. Background on the study: Largely, the TCR clusters proved donor specific.

A single record per CDR3 protein comes from TCRdb applying MiXCR to the 5' RACE reads. The sample has 350,000 or so distinct CDR3 sequences; under 25% are singletons. Points from the study as a whole: Largely, contracting CD4+ clones fell within CM and EM, and contracting CD8+ clones within EMRA.

With respect to this clonotype: Antigen: not known.

This CDR3 spans 14 amino acids. Trimming removed 6 bases at V and 0 bases at J, with 12 bases between. Germline V CDR1 and CDR2: DFQATT, SNEGSKA (reference sequence). Material: PBMCs or a T cell subset sorted from them (not recorded which). This chain uses TRBV20-1 with TRBJ2-1; no clear D gene. This TCR was sampled from a man younger than 35 who had mild COVID-19 (a few samples of this study predate the infection). Cell type and time point are not known. Here the CDR3 reads CSAWARSSYNEQFF. The CDR3 DNA follows: TGCAGTGCGTGGGCGAGGAGCTCCTACAATGAGCAGTTCTTC.